This TCR beta chain came from a study of regulatory T cells in long-lasting Graves disease. V gave up 6 bases and J gave up 1 base, with 13 bases separating them. The CDR3 loop spans 15 amino acids. Germline assignment: CDR1 MNHNS and CDR2 SASEGT. Time point denoted: persistent/refractory GD, antithyroid drugs over 5 years with positive TRAb. The TCR library used RNA extracted from PBMCs. Researchers made TCR beta libraries by using iRepertoire HTBI primers and running Arm-PCR on CDR3 regions. TCRdb reprocessed the multiplex PCR reads with MiXCR, giving one entry per CDR3 protein. The repertoire holds 650,000 to 700,000 distinct CDR3 sequences, with 30% as singletons.

The chain combines TRBV6-1 with TRBJ1-5; TRBD1 is a possible D gene (5 bases). The material sequenced was peripheral blood mononuclear cells (PBMCs), taken when the disease was refractory, from a patient treated with antithyroid drugs. The sequence derives from a female donor with Graves disease. CDR3 in amino acids: CASRPQRGSNQPQHF. The CDR3 nucleotides read TGTGCCAGCAGACCCCAAAGGGGAAGCAATCAGCCCCAGCATTTT.